This passage covers 27 T cell receptor beta chains from one sample sequenced in a study of blood T cells in healthy people across ages (dated by TCRdb to the mid-2010s). Library preparation used 5' RACE. The sample was run on an Illumina HiSeq 2500. The second PCR ran for roughly 7 to 11 cycles and used a J-beta primer mix along with a sample-barcoded 5' primer. The public sequencing data were trimmed at Q25 with fastp and processed into clonotypes with MiXCR by TCRdb, which kept only in-frame beta chains. A single entry per CDR3 protein holds the most common genes and DNA from its merged rows. The sample data list some 700,000 distinct CDR3 sequences, and about a fifth of these were observed just once. The ten largest make up roughly 22% of the sample. The sequenced material came from blood. Source of these receptors: a man aged 65-85 years in good health.

The V call is TRBV6-5, the J call TRBJ2-7; 10 bases line up with TRBD1. The DNA end is a closer match to TRBJ2-1, so the J assignment may be wrong. CDR3 length: 16 residues. Germline V gene sequence: CDR1 MNHEY, CDR2 SVGAGI. The CDR3 sequence: CASSFPRDRGLTEQFF. CDR3 nucleotides: TGTGCCAGCAGTTTCCCCCGGGACAGGGGTTTGACTGAGCAGTTCTTC.

The chain couples TRBV5-1 to TRBJ1-2; D is ambiguous. The CDR3 extends over 16 amino acids. Germline V gives CDR1 SGHRS, CDR2 YFSETQ. V lost 0 bases and J 2 bases, leaving 14 bases between the germline ends. This CDR3 reads CASSLEGSPRNYGYTF. The CDR3 bases are TGCGCCAGCAGCTTGGAGGGATCCCCTAGGAACTATGGCTACACCTTC.

This clonotype was picked up a small number of times. The chain carries TRBV7-9 and TRBJ2-7; D is uncertain. The germline V gene has CDR1 SEHNR and CDR2 FQNEAQ (reference sequence). V lost 2 bases and J lost 7, with 12 bases in between. The CDR3 length is 13 residues. The CDR3: CASSLSALREQYF. The CDR3 nucleotides are TGTGCCAGCAGCTTATCGGCGCTTCGAGAGCAGTACTTC.

The V and J genes are TRBV12-3 or TRBV12-4 and TRBJ1-2; 7 bases line up with TRBD1. CDR3 length: 14 residues. Trimming at V came to 5 bases and at J to 8 bases, leaving 11 bases not matched to a gene. CDR3 nucleotides: TGTGCCAGCAGTACACAGGGGAATCCGAGAGGCTACACCTTC. Protein sequence: CASSTQGNPRGYTF.

In this sample, this clonotype turned up a few times. V is TRBV28 and J is TRBJ2-5, with D perhaps matching TRBD2 (6 bases). The J call may be wrong; the DNA end is better matched by TRBJ2-7. CDR1 MDHEN and CDR2 SYDVKM come from the germline V gene. The CDR3 is 14 amino acids. In DNA form, the CDR3 reads TGTGCCAGCAGCCCGGTTCTAGCGCCTTACGAGCAGTACTTC. Translated: CASSPVLAPYEQYF.

The chain employs TRBV5-1 and TRBJ2-1; TRBD2 is a possible D gene (5 bases). The germline V and J ends were trimmed by 3 bases and 5 bases, with 12 bases remaining between them. Per germline, CDR1 SGHRS and CDR2 YFSETQ. The CDR3 has 14 residues. CDR3 bases: TGCGCCAGCAGCTACCTAGCCGCCCACAATGAGCAGTTCTTC. Translating it yields CASSYLAAHNEQFF.

This chain uses TRBV28 with TRBJ1-1, with D perhaps matching TRBD1 (5 bases). The CDR3 contains 14 residues. Germline V gene data show CDR1 as MDHEN and CDR2 as SYDVKM. V lost 3 bases and J lost 11, with 19 bases in between. CDR3 sequence (DNA): TGTGCCAGCAGTTTGATTACAGGTTCGCTGTCGGCTTTCTTT. Its protein product is CASSLITGSLSAFF.

J is TRBJ2-1 and V is TRBV28; possible D gene TRBD2, 5 bases. CDR1 and CDR2 (germline): MDHEN, SYDVKM. V shed 5 bases and J shed 2 bases, with 13 bases lying between them. The CDR3 consists of 15 residues. In DNA form, the CDR3 reads TGTGCCAGCAGTCTGACCGGGAACACCTACAATGAGCAGTTCTTC. Translation: CASSLTGNTYNEQFF.

The gene calls are TRBV7-2 and TRBJ2-3; tentative D call: TRBD2 (6 bases). This CDR3 has 18 residues. Germline V CDR1 and CDR2: SGHTA, FQGNSA. The germline V and J ends were trimmed by 1 base and 1 base, with 18 bases remaining between them. The CDR3 reads CASSLVATTWEGTDTQYF. The DNA for the CDR3 is TGTGCCAGCAGCTTAGTCGCGACTACCTGGGAGGGCACAGATACGCAGTATTTT.

This clonotype was observed a few times. The chain links TRBV12-3 or TRBV12-4 to TRBJ2-5, with a tentative D call TRBD1 (5 bases). The J call may not be correct, given that the DNA end is closer to TRBJ2-1. The CDR3 length is 14 residues. In DNA form, the CDR3 reads TGTGCCAGCAGTCAAAGGACAAGATACAATGAGCAGTTCTTC. This codes for CASSQRTRYNEQFF.

In this sample, this clonotype turned up a few times. The V and J genes are TRBV5-1 and TRBJ2-1; TRBD2 aligns across 8 bases. Trimming removed 2 bases from V and 6 bases from J; junction bases left unmatched: 4. CDR3 length: 14 residues. The V gene's germline CDR1 is SGHRS and CDR2 YFSETQ. For the CDR3, the DNA is TGCGCCAGCAGCTTTAGCGGGGTGGGCAATGAGCAGTTCTTC. Its protein product is CASSFSGVGNEQFF.

This clonotype has a handful of counts. V gene TRBV5-1 combines with J gene TRBJ2-6, with 9 bases matching TRBD1. Germline assignment: CDR1 SGHRS and CDR2 YFSETQ. This CDR3 contains 18 residues. Trimming removed 0 bases from V and 0 bases from J; junction bases left unmatched: 4. In DNA form, the CDR3 reads TGCGCCAGCAGCTTGGATGGACAGGGGAGCTCTGGGGCCAACGTCCTGACTTTC. The encoded protein is CASSLDGQGSSGANVLTF.

The chain recombines TRBV20-1 with TRBJ2-3; 8 positions match TRBD2. CDR3 length equals 17 residues. Germline CDR1 and CDR2: DFQATT and SNEGSKA (reference sequence). J was trimmed by 2 bases and V by 0 bases; bases with no gene match: 10. The CDR3 DNA follows: TGCAGTGCTAGAGAGGGGCGCGGACTAGCAGACACAGATACGCAGTATTTT. Amino acids: CSAREGRGLADTDTQYF.

The chain has TRBV14 and TRBJ2-1, with a possible D match to TRBD1 (5 bases). Germline assignment: CDR1 SGHDN and CDR2 FVKESK. Trimming removed 2 bases at V and 4 bases at J, with 9 bases between. The CDR3 consists of 14 residues. In DNA form, the CDR3 reads TGTGCCAGCAGCCAATTCGGACAATACAATGAGCAGTTCTTC. Translating it yields CASSQFGQYNEQFF.

This clonotype turned up a few times. This chain joins TRBV14 and TRBJ1-3; 7 bases are a match to TRBD1. J was trimmed by 4 bases and V by 0 bases; bases with no gene match: 3. The CDR3 has 15 residues. Germline V CDR1 and CDR2: SGHDN, FVKESK. The CDR3 bases are TGTGCCAGCAGCCAAGAATACAGGGGAGGAAACACCATATATTTT. As protein: CASSQEYRGGNTIYF.

The rearrangement uses TRBV10-3 and TRBJ2-6, with 7 nucleotides matching TRBD1. The J segment lost 0 bases and the V segment lost 6 bases, leaving 8 bases of the junction unmatched. The CDR3 extends over 17 amino acids. From germline, CDR1 is ENHRY and CDR2 SYGVKD. CDR3 in amino acids: CAISTGTAHSGANVLTF. In DNA, the CDR3 is TGTGCCATCAGCACCGGGACAGCCCACTCTGGGGCCAACGTCCTGACTTTC.

The chain is built from TRBV4-1 and TRBJ2-3; 7 bases agree with TRBD1. V was clipped by 0 bases and J by 0 bases; unmatched bases: 6. The CDR3 runs 17 residues. Germline-derived CDR1 and CDR2 are MGHRA and YSYEKL. CDR3 DNA sequence: TGCGCCAGCAGCCAAGATATGCAGGGGGAGAGCACAGATACGCAGTATTTT. Translation: CASSQDMQGESTDTQYF.

The count of this clonotype is one. A junction boundary mismatches the germline segment, possibly from a read error. The chain combines TRBV24-1 with TRBJ2-1, with D unresolved. Germline V gene lookup returns CDR1 KGHDR and CDR2 SFDVKD. This CDR3 has 15 residues. CDR3 amino acids: CATSDSARLDNGQFF. Here the CDR3 DNA reads TGTGCCACCAGTGATTCTGCCCGTCTTGACAATGGGCAGTTCTTC.

The sample holds a few counts of this clonotype. The chain joins TRBV19 to TRBJ2-5, with a weak D call TRBD1 (6 bases). Gene TRBJ2-1 matches the end of the DNA better, so the J call may be wrong. The CDR3 spans 16 residues. Germline V gene lookup returns CDR1 LNHDA and CDR2 SQIVND (reference sequence). The CDR3 DNA is TGTGCCAGTAGTATTCGGGCCCTTGGGGCAGGGGATGAGCAGTTCTTC. Amino acid sequence: CASSIRALGAGDEQFF.

This clonotype has only a few counts. One junction end does not reproduce the germline sequence, and a read error may be involved. The chain joins TRBV7-2 to TRBJ1-1; D remains ambiguous. The germline V gene encodes CDR1 SGHTA and CDR2 FQGNSA. This CDR3 comprises 15 residues. CDR3 DNA: TGTGCCGGCAGCTTATCAGTCGCAATGAACACTGAAGCTTTCTTT. Translating it yields CAGSLSVAMNTEAFF.

This chain uses TRBV18 with TRBJ2-5; D is ambiguous. This CDR3 has 13 residues. Trimming removed 2 bases at V and 4 bases at J, with 8 bases between. Germline CDR1 is KGHSH and CDR2 is LQKENI. The chain's CDR3 is CASSPGISETQYF. The CDR3 DNA sequence: TGTGCCAGCTCACCAGGGATTTCAGAGACCCAGTACTTC.

This clonotype was detected a few times. The chain joins TRBV27 to TRBJ2-5, with 10 bases identical to TRBD2. TRBJ2-1 explains the end of the DNA better; the J call may be wrong. The CDR3 loop spans 14 amino acids. Looked up from germline, CDR1 is MNHEY and CDR2 is SMNVEV (reference sequence). The DNA for the CDR3 is TGTGCCAGCAGTTGGGCTAGCGGGAGCTATGAGCAGTTCTTC. Its translation is CASSWASGSYEQFF.

This clonotype has more than one count but fewer than ten. This chain links TRBV20-1 with TRBJ1-1, with 7 bases fitting TRBD1. Germline-derived CDR1 and CDR2 are DFQATT and SNEGSKA (reference sequence). This CDR3 comprises 12 residues. V lost 6 bases to trimming and J lost 10 bases; unmatched junction nucleotides: 11. The CDR3 here is CSAPTGRIAAFF. The CDR3 nucleotides are TGCAGTGCCCCGACAGGGAGAATTGCAGCTTTCTTT.

This clonotype was recorded a few times. The chain uses TRBV3-1 and TRBJ2-3, with 12 bases lining up with TRBD2. The CDR3 is made up of 19 amino acids. V shed 3 bases, J shed 0 bases, and the junction held 10 bases outside the gene matches. Germline CDR1 is LGHDT and CDR2 is YNNKEL (reference sequence). The CDR3 loop is CASSHYTTSGSLSTDTQYF. The CDR3 DNA reads TGTGCCAGCAGCCATTATACGACTAGCGGGAGCCTAAGCACAGATACGCAGTATTTT.

This clonotype has only a few counts. The chain links TRBV12-3 or TRBV12-4 to TRBJ2-7; D is uncertain. The DNA end is a closer match to TRBJ2-1, so the J assignment may be wrong. The CDR3 is made up of 13 amino acids. The CDR3 region is CASSFSSLREQFF. CDR3 DNA: TGTGCCAGCAGTTTTTCGTCTCTGAGGGAGCAGTTCTTC.

Only a few counts were recorded for this clonotype. The chain's CDR3 is CASGRQGGTDTQYF. The CDR3 coding sequence is TGTGCCAGCGGGCGACAGGGAGGCACAGATACGCAGTATTTT. The chain has TRBV12-3 or TRBV12-4 and TRBJ2-3; TRBD1 agrees at 7 bases. Losses at the gene ends were 8 bases for V and 1 base for J; bases not matched to a gene: 6. The CDR3 runs to 14 residues.

The chain uses TRBV28 and TRBJ2-2, with D possibly matching TRBD1 (6 bases). V was trimmed by 6 bases and J by 2 bases, leaving 16 bases between them. Germline CDR1 MDHEN, CDR2 SYDVKM. This CDR3 spans 16 amino acids. CDR3 in DNA: TGTGCCAGCAGCCCCACCGGGACAAAAAACACCGGGGAGCTGTTTTTT. Amino acids: CASSPTGTKNTGELFF.